The T cell receptor (beta chain) described here comes from a study of T cell responses to AZD1222 COVID-19 vaccine. Study-wide results and limits: A mostly white British donor set with more females was recruited, and clonal diversity was possibly underestimated. Just a handful of AZD1222 recipients were seropositive at baseline. The study reported that nearly half of spike-specific TCRs target unmutated variant regions.

The protocol was immunoSEQ multiplex PCR, while the TCRdb copy is restricted to in-frame clones and leaves out a portion. This sample has 90,000 to 150,000 clones, with about 90% found just once. Worth noting for this clone: Its target is unknown.

The source material was peripheral blood, sampled 28 days after the second AZD1222 dose. This sequence originates from an adult who received the AZD1222 COVID-19 vaccine.

CDR3 amino acids: CASSPRDRGLGAFF. The CDR3 bases are TGTGCCAGCAGTCCACGGGACAGAGGGCTGGGGGCTTTCTTT. J is TRBJ1-1 and V is TRBV6-5; 7 bases map to TRBD1. Trimming cost V 5 bases and J 11 bases; bases outside gene matches: 14. This CDR3 spans 14 amino acids. CDR1 MNHEY and CDR2 SVGAGI come from the germline V gene.